The 12 T cell receptor beta chains given below trace back to one sample, sequenced in a study of T cells after yellow fever vaccination. TCRdb redid the calling of the 5' RACE reads with MiXCR, one entry per CDR3 protein. The data hold about 630,000 distinct CDR3 sequences, with 9% to 15% observed a single time. The sequencing used PBMCs, collected on the day of the yellow fever booster vaccination. The receptors were sampled from a man aged 25-45 years who received the YFV17D yellow fever vaccine.

This clonotype was detected a few times. This rearrangement joins TRBV27 to TRBJ2-5; D perhaps matches TRBD1 (6 bases). V was shortened by 0 bases and J by 2 bases, with 19 bases between the two germline ends. The germline gives CDR1 MNHEY, CDR2 SMNVEV (reference sequence). The CDR3 runs 18 residues. The CDR3 loop is CASSLSAPIYRDQETQYF. The DNA for the CDR3 is TGTGCCAGCAGTTTATCGGCCCCGATTTACAGGGATCAAGAGACCCAGTACTTC.

The chain combines TRBV5-1 with TRBJ1-1; unclear D gene. Germline-derived CDR1 and CDR2 are SGHRS and YFSETQ. This CDR3 is built from 15 residues. V lost 4 bases, J lost 4 bases, and 17 bases lay in between. CDR3 sequence: CASSPMGREGTEAFF. The CDR3 nucleotides are TGCGCCAGCAGCCCCATGGGTAGAGAGGGCACTGAAGCTTTCTTT.

This rearrangement joins TRBV7-2 to TRBJ2-3, with TRBD2 identical over 10 bases. The CDR3 length is 17 residues. J gave up 5 bases and V 5 bases, and 13 bases lay outside the gene matches. CDR1 and CDR2 (germline): SGHTA, FQGNSA. The CDR3 DNA follows: TGTGCCAGCAGCCTCGAGCTGAGCGGGAGGGGGGTAGATACGCAGTATTTT. Translation gives CASSLELSGRGVDTQYF.

This chain links TRBV7-7 with TRBJ2-3; D possibly corresponds to TRBD2 (6 bases). Germline CDR1 and CDR2: SSHAT and FNYEAQ (reference sequence). The CDR3 consists of 15 residues. V dropped 5 bases and J dropped 2 bases, with 14 bases sitting between them. The CDR3 protein is CASSRGTSNTDTQYF. In DNA, the CDR3 is TGTGCCAGCAGCCGCGGGACTTCCAACACAGATACGCAGTATTTT.

This clonotype has just a few counts. This chain joins TRBV7-2 and TRBJ2-7, with 7 bases aligning to TRBD2. The J segment lost 2 bases and the V segment lost 1 base, leaving 8 bases of the junction unmatched. This CDR3 has 16 residues. Per germline, CDR1 SGHTA and CDR2 FQGNSA. CDR3 in amino acids: CASSLGSGGNPYEQYF. The CDR3 nucleotides are TGTGCCAGCAGCTTAGGTTCGGGAGGCAATCCCTACGAGCAGTACTTC.

This chain links TRBV7-2 with TRBJ2-7, with D perhaps TRBD2 (7 bases). CDR1 and CDR2 (germline): SGHTA, FQGNSA. The V end was cut by 8 bases, the J end by 4 bases, with 15 bases between. The CDR3 spans 13 residues. The CDR3 loop is CASASGGGYEQYF. The CDR3 DNA sequence: TGTGCCAGCGCTAGCGGAGGGGGGTACGAGCAGTACTTC.

The chain is built from TRBV7-8 and TRBJ2-1, with D perhaps TRBD2 (5 bases). CDR3 length: 14 amino acids. Germline V gene data show CDR1 as SGHVS and CDR2 as FQNEAQ. V shed 5 bases and J shed 6 bases, with 14 bases lying between them. In DNA form, the CDR3 reads TGTGCCAGCAGCCCCCGTCGGGAACGCAATGAGCAGTTCTTC. It yields the protein CASSPRRERNEQFF. The full variable domain, with the rest looked up from reference TRBV7-8 and TRBJ2-1, is GAGVSQSPRYKVAKRGQDVALRCDPISGHVSLFWYQQALGQGPEFLTYFQNEAQLDKSGLPSDRFFAERPEGSVSTLKIQRTQQEDSAVYLCASSPRRERNEQFFGPGTRLTVL.

This chain uses TRBV6-1 with TRBJ2-4, with TRBD2 matching over 12 bases. CDR3 length: 16 residues. From germline, CDR1 is MNHNS and CDR2 SASEGT. V trimming: 6 bases; J trimming: 9 bases; junction bases outside the gene matches: 12. The CDR3 DNA is TGTGCCAGCAGCAGACCTAGCGGGAGGGCCGTGGGCATTCAGTACTTC. Translating gives CASSRPSGRAVGIQYF.

V gene TRBV10-2 combines with J gene TRBJ1-6; D gene unclear. The V end was cut by 2 bases, the J end by 7 bases, with 6 bases between. CDR3 length equals 13 residues. The germline gives CDR1 WSHSY, CDR2 SAAADI. As DNA, the CDR3 is TGCGCCAGCAGTGAGACGGGGAATTCACCCCTCCACTTT. Translation gives CASSETGNSPLHF.

This clonotype was counted between two and nine times. V is TRBV10-3 and J is TRBJ2-6, with TRBD2 identical over 11 bases. This CDR3 spans 18 amino acids. Germline-derived CDR1 and CDR2 are ENHRY and SYGVKD. The trim removed 4 bases at V and 1 base at J, leaving 6 bases unmatched. CDR3 loop: CAISGRLAGISGANVLTF. The DNA for the CDR3 is TGTGCCATCAGTGGAAGACTAGCGGGGATTTCTGGGGCCAACGTCCTGACTTTC.

The table lists this clonotype with many counts. The chain couples TRBV7-9 to TRBJ1-1, with no clear D. The CDR3 runs to 12 residues. Germline V lookup: CDR1 SEHNR, CDR2 FQNEAQ (reference sequence). With 1 base removed from V and 8 bases from J, the gap between germline ends came to 8 bases. CDR3: CASSLGTLEAFF. In DNA form, the CDR3 reads TGTGCCAGCAGCTTAGGAACGCTCGAAGCTTTCTTT. The whole variable domain, remainder taken from reference TRBV7-9 and TRBJ1-1, is DTGVSQNPRHKITKRGQNVTFRCDPISEHNRLYWYRQTLGQGPEFLTYFQNEAQLEKSRLLSDRFSAERPKGSFSTLEIQRTEQGDSAMYLCASSLGTLEAFFGQGTRLTVV.

This clonotype was seen just once. The chain links TRBV11-3 to TRBJ2-1, with 8 nucleotides matching TRBD2. Germline V gene sequence: CDR1 SGHNT, CDR2 YENEEA. This CDR3 spans 16 amino acids. V lost 5 bases, J lost 0 bases, and 6 bases stayed unmatched. Here the CDR3 DNA reads TGTGCCAGCAGCCTGACTAGCGACAGCTCCTACAATGAGCAGTTCTTC. Translating it yields CASSLTSDSSYNEQFF.